This T cell receptor (beta chain) was observed in a study of tumor and adjacent non-tumor tissue in lung cancer (dated by TCRdb to between 2017 and 2018). General notes on the study: The cohort included eleven to twelve adenocarcinoma, a couple of squamous cell carcinoma and 1 small cell lung cancer patients. Among the approximately 15 patients, ages ranged from about 31 to 76 years, 10 were men and 5 were women, and disease was TNM stage I to III. A total of some 130 million productive TCRbeta reads were generated by sequencing, corresponding to an average of approximately 4.5 million reads per sample. Bulk TCRbeta repertoires were compared between lung tumor tissue and matched distant non-tumor lung tissue obtained from more than twelve lung cancer patients. A few dozen paired specimens, one tumor and one normal lung sample per patient, were profiled by TCRbeta CDR3 sequencing. Here is what the overall study found, with its caveats: Only about 15 patients were in the cohort, and the authors stated that larger samples and more detailed clinical data are needed. Neither the sequencing platform nor unique molecular identifiers are named or mentioned anywhere in the methods. In normal lung, the top 100 clones accounted for a significantly larger cumulative share of the repertoire than in tumor tissue. Significantly higher TCR diversity was found in younger patients, and higher tumor TCR diversity was associated with shorter overall and disease-free survival. Significantly higher TCR diversity (inverse Simpson) was observed in tumor tissue than in normal lung tissue (about 410 vs 180, P = 0.0075, Mann-Whitney U test). Because peripheral blood was not sequenced, the blood TCRbeta repertoires of the lung cancer patients in the study went unexamined.

Bulk unsorted tissue served as the source for RNA extraction, and RNA quality was assessed using a NanoDrop ND-1000 and an Agilent 2100. For the normal lung samples, distant non-tumor tissue was collected more than 3 cm away from the tumor edge. The donors were newly diagnosed lung cancer patients admitted for thoracic surgery in China from August to November 2014 who had not received prior chemotherapy. Anyone who had undergone radiotherapy or chemotherapy before, or who had another cancer at the same time, was left out of the study. Pieces of surgical tissue measuring 1-2 cm3 were kept in RNAlater solution and held at -80 degrees C until needed. Worth noting for this clonotype: No antigen is known for it. Mismatch with germline at one junction end may stem from a read error.

Libraries were built with multiplex PCR. Sequencing was carried out with an Illumina HiSeq 2500. Following protocols modified from ARM-PCR, the researchers constructed TCRbeta libraries through three rounds of nested PCR with primers (Table S4). PCR products of 200-500 bp were gel-excised and purified with the QIAquick gel extraction kit before sequencing. Per the original workflow: Trimmomatic was used to clean the reads, FLASH was used to merge the reads into complete CDR3 sequences, and MiTCR was used to assign the reads to V(D)J germline segments. Clonal diversity was computed as the inverse Simpson's index with VDJtools. In-frame sequences without a premature stop codon were defined as productive reads. Starting from the raw public reads, TCRdb applied fastp trimming at Q25, assembled clones with MiXCR and retained in-frame beta chains. One record per CDR3 amino acid sequence lists the most common genes and DNA. These V and J calls derive from TCRdb rather than the authors' analysis. The sample table records about 75,000 distinct CDR3 sequences; roughly 75% of these occur just once. The top ten clones comprise about a quarter of the sample.

Spanning cysteine to phenylalanine, the CDR3 consists of 16 amino acids. Of all the DNA, just the CDR3 is kept, 48 bases in frame from base 1. As encoded in the germline V gene, CDR1 is SGHAT while CDR2 is FQNNGV. The sequence came from a woman aged 50 to 60 with non-small cell lung cancer. The rearranged chain carries TRBV11-2 and TRBJ1-1; 8 bases in between match TRBD1. Specimen: distant non-tumor lung tissue. The CDR3 sequence is CASGLELTGANTEAFF. Read as DNA, the sequence is TGTGCCAGCGGCTTGGAGTTGACAGGGGCAAACACTGAAGCTTTCTTT.